These 29 T cell receptor beta chains were sequenced from one sample in a study of patients and donors after allogeneic stem cell transplantation. Each CDR3 protein gets one entry after TCRdb re-called the RT-PCR reads with MiXCR. The table includes hundreds of thousands of distinct CDR3 sequences, 13% to 15% detected once. The sequenced sample consisted of blood, either unsorted or a sorted T cell fraction (not recorded which). The source of these receptors is a human donor who was either an allogeneic HSCT recipient or a stem cell or donor lymphocyte infusion donor (not recorded which). It is not recorded whose cells these are; they may come from a transplant donor.

The chain combines TRBV12-3 or TRBV12-4 with TRBJ1-1, with D possibly being TRBD1 (5 bases). V lost 6 bases and J 6 bases, leaving 17 bases between the germline ends. The CDR3 sequence is 14 residues long. CDR3 in amino acids: CASRPRAEGAEAFF. Written as DNA, the CDR3 is TGTGCCAGCAGGCCAAGGGCCGAAGGGGCTGAAGCTTTCTTT.

This clonotype has ten or more counts. The V call is TRBV7-9, the J call TRBJ1-5, with D possibly matching TRBD1 (5 bases). The germline gives CDR1 SEHNR, CDR2 FQNEAQ (reference sequence). The V end was cut by 3 bases, the J end by 7 bases, with 10 bases between. This CDR3 spans 13 amino acids. The CDR3 loop is CASSFSGDQPQHF. The CDR3 nucleotides read TGTGCCAGCAGCTTCTCCGGGGACCAGCCCCAGCATTTT.

The rearrangement uses TRBV12-3 or TRBV12-4 and TRBJ1-6; D may be TRBD1 (5 bases). There are 14 residues in the CDR3. V was clipped by 5 bases and J by 7 bases, with 12 bases between them. CDR3 loop: CASSNSGANSPLHF. DNA of the CDR3: TGTGCCAGCAGTAACTCCGGGGCCAATTCACCCCTCCACTTT.

Many counts were recorded for this clonotype. The rearrangement uses TRBV5-1 and TRBJ2-7; perhaps TRBD1 as D (5 bases). With 4 bases removed from V and 3 bases from J, the gap between germline ends came to 8 bases. The CDR3 has 12 amino acids. Germline V gene data show CDR1 as SGHRS and CDR2 as YFSETQ. The chain's CDR3 is CASSIQDYEQYF. The CDR3 DNA is TGCGCCAGCAGCATACAGGACTACGAGCAGTACTTC.

The V gene is TRBV5-4, the J gene TRBJ1-2; TRBD1 matches at 9 bases. V shed 0 bases and J 7 bases; nucleotides not matched to a gene: 7. Germline assignment: CDR1 SGHNT and CDR2 YYREEE (reference sequence). This CDR3 region has 15 residues. Written as DNA, the CDR3 is TGTGCCAGCAGCTTGGCGTGGACAGGGGCTGGTGGCTACACCTTC. Amino acids: CASSLAWTGAGGYTF.

A few counts support this clonotype. The chain links TRBV20-1 to TRBJ2-1; 9 positions match TRBD2. CDR3 size: 17 residues. Per germline, CDR1 DFQATT and CDR2 SNEGSKA (reference sequence). V shed 0 bases, J shed 2 bases, and the junction held 8 bases outside the gene matches. The CDR3, as DNA: TGCAGTGCTAGAGACTTAACCGGACTAGCGACCTACAATGAGCAGTTCTTC. Translation: CSARDLTGLATYNEQFF.

The CDR3 reads CSARDQGAFTGELFF. CDR3 coding DNA: TGCAGTGCTAGGGATCAGGGGGCTTTCACCGGGGAGCTGTTTTTT. V is TRBV20-1 and J is TRBJ2-2, with 8 positions matching TRBD1. V dropped 3 bases and J dropped 4; count of bases not matched to a gene: 7. The CDR3 totals 15 residues. Germline values: CDR1 DFQATT, CDR2 SNEGSKA (reference sequence).

CDR3 nucleotide sequence: TGTGCCACCAGCAGAGGTCGGACTAGCGGCTACAATGAGCAGTTCTTC. Protein: CATSRGRTSGYNEQFF. J is TRBJ2-1 and V is TRBV15; 10 bases align to TRBD2. This CDR3 is built from 16 residues. Germline V gene lookup returns CDR1 LNHNV and CDR2 YYDKDF (reference sequence). V was clipped by 1 base and J by 3 bases; unmatched bases: 3.

This clonotype was detected only a few times. V usage is TRBV7-2 and J usage is TRBJ2-1, with D possibly matching TRBD1 (5 bases). V was trimmed by 2 bases and J by 6 bases, leaving 11 bases between them. The CDR3 contains 14 residues. The germline gives CDR1 SGHTA, CDR2 FQGNSA. Written as DNA, the CDR3 is TGTGCCAGCAGCTTAAGCCGCAGGGCCAATGAGCAGTTCTTC. It is translated as CASSLSRRANEQFF. The entire variable domain, with the rest obtained from reference TRBV7-2 and TRBJ2-1, is as follows: GAGVSQSPSNKVTEKGKDVELRCDPISGHTALYWYRQSLGQGLEFLIYFQGNSAPDKSGLPSDRFSAERTGGSVSTLTIQRTQQEDSAVYLCASSLSRRANEQFFGPGTRLTVL.

This clonotype was observed many times. The J gene is TRBJ1-3, the V gene TRBV6-5; 10 nucleotides align to TRBD1. Germline CDR1 and CDR2: MNHEY and SVGAGI. CDR3 length: 17 residues. With V trimmed by 0 bases and J by 3 bases, 5 bases remained unmatched. The CDR3 spells CASSYSRQGAFGNTIYF. CDR3 in DNA: TGTGCCAGCAGTTACTCCCGACAGGGGGCTTTTGGAAACACCATATATTTT.

CDR3: CASSIAVGSAEAFF. The CDR3 DNA follows: TGTGCCAGCTCCATAGCGGTGGGAAGTGCTGAAGCTTTCTTT. The chain carries TRBV6-1 and TRBJ1-1; D ambiguous. V lost 8 bases and J 6 bases, leaving 19 bases between the germline ends. This CDR3 comprises 14 residues. Per the germline V gene, CDR1 is MNHNS and CDR2 is SASEGT.

This rearrangement joins TRBV12-3 or TRBV12-4 to TRBJ2-3, with D possibly being TRBD1 or TRBD2 (5 bases each). V lost 3 bases and J 0 bases, leaving 22 bases between the germline ends. This CDR3 region has 19 residues. CDR3 DNA sequence: TGTGCCAGCAGTTTTAAATCAGGGCCCAGCGGTGCTAGCACAGATACGCAGTATTTT. Its translation: CASSFKSGPSGASTDTQYF.

The V call is TRBV9, the J call TRBJ2-2; D is possibly TRBD2 (6 bases). The CDR3 consists of 16 residues. Germline values: CDR1 SGDLS, CDR2 YYNGEE. The V gene lost 0 bases and the J gene lost 6 bases, with 15 bases spanning the gap. As DNA, the CDR3 is TGTGCCAGCAGCGTAGTAGATCAGGGACTCTCCGGGGAGCTGTTTTTT. Protein product: CASSVVDQGLSGELFF.

This clonotype was seen many times. This chain connects TRBV4-1 to TRBJ2-1, with 9 bases matching TRBD2. The CDR3 contains 17 residues. CDR1 is MGHRA and CDR2 is YSYEKL in the germline V gene. V lost 1 base and J lost 1; bases outside the gene matches: 5. The CDR3 coding sequence is TGCGCCAGCAGCCAAGCCCGCGGGGGGGATTCCTACAATGAGCAGTTCTTC. Its protein is CASSQARGGDSYNEQFF.

The rearrangement joins TRBV5-4 to TRBJ2-3, with 8 positions matching TRBD2. The length of the CDR3 is 16 residues. The germline CDR1 and CDR2 sequences are SGHNT and YYREEE (reference sequence). The V and J ends lost 4 bases and 1 base, in that order; junction bases with no gene match: 8. CDR3 DNA sequence: TGTGCCAGCAGCGTATCAGCGGGAGTCGGCACAGATACGCAGTATTTT. Protein product: CASSVSAGVGTDTQYF.

This clonotype was seen only a few times. The CDR3 loop reads CAWSWDRGGSQPQHF. For the CDR3, the DNA is TGTGCCTGGAGTTGGGACAGGGGAGGTTCTCAGCCCCAGCATTTT. V usage is TRBV30 and J usage is TRBJ1-5; 10 positions agree with TRBD1. Trimming cost V 2 bases and J 6 bases; bases outside gene matches: 7. Germline V gene lookup returns CDR1 GTSNPN and CDR2 SVGIG (reference sequence). The CDR3 consists of 15 residues. Looking up the rest from reference TRBV30 and TRBJ1-5 gives the full variable domain: SQTIHQWPATLVQPVGSPLSLECTVEGTSNPNLYWYRQAAGRGLQLLFYSVGIGQISSEVPQNLSASRPQDRQFILSSKKLLLSDSGFYLCAWSWDRGGSQPQHFGDGTRLSIL.

This clonotype was observed a few times. This chain's CDR3 is CASSQAGQVHSPLHF. DNA of the CDR3: TGCGCCAGCAGCCAAGCGGGACAGGTCCATTCACCCCTCCACTTT. The chain employs TRBV4-3 and TRBJ1-6; 8 nucleotides line up with TRBD1. This CDR3 spans 15 amino acids. V gave up 1 base and J gave up 8 bases; unmatched junction bases: 4. Per germline, CDR1 LGHNA and CDR2 YSLEER.

This clonotype has only a few counts. This sequence joins TRBV15 and TRBJ1-2; D gene unclear. CDR1 and CDR2 (germline): LNHNV, YYDKDF (reference sequence). This CDR3 contains 15 residues. V dropped 3 bases and J dropped 4 bases, with 15 bases sitting between them. In DNA, the CDR3 is TGTGCCACCAGCAGCGGGGTCCGAGGCGTCTATGGCTACACCTTC. This codes for CATSSGVRGVYGYTF.

The CDR3 is CASSSNLRTEAFF. The CDR3 DNA reads as TGTGCCAGCAGCTCAAATCTACGGACTGAAGCTTTCTTT. This chain links TRBV7-2 with TRBJ1-1; no clear D gene. The CDR3 contains 13 residues. The V end was cut by 4 bases, the J end by 5 bases, with 11 bases between. Germline CDR1 and CDR2: SGHTA and FQGNSA.

The V call is TRBV4-3, the J call TRBJ1-1; possibly TRBD1 for D (6 bases). V lost 1 base, J lost 9 bases, and 18 bases lay in between. CDR3 length equals 15 residues. Germline CDR1 and CDR2: LGHNA and YSLEER. CDR3 residues: CASSQAPDRFVKAFF. CDR3 nucleotide sequence: TGCGCCAGCAGCCAAGCCCCCGACAGGTTTGTTAAAGCTTTCTTT.

This clonotype was counted many times. A junction end diverges from the germline sequence, so it may reflect a read error. The chain recombines TRBV12-3 or TRBV12-4 with TRBJ2-5; D not certain. This CDR3 contains 11 residues. The CDR3 nucleotides read TGTGCCAGCAGCTTAGGGGAGACCCAGTACTTC. Amino acid sequence: CASSLGETQYF.

This clonotype was seen more than once but under ten times. The V gene is TRBV7-2, the J gene TRBJ1-2; D may be TRBD1 (5 bases). The ends were cut back, 3 bases at V and 3 bases at J, with 17 bases in the middle. This CDR3 is 16 amino acids long. In germline, CDR1 is SGHTA, CDR2 FQGNSA. CDR3 residues: CASSFVPAGGDYGYTF. Written as DNA, the CDR3 is TGTGCCAGCAGCTTCGTACCAGCTGGGGGGGACTATGGCTACACCTTC.

This clonotype was counted many times. J is TRBJ1-1 and V is TRBV4-2; D ambiguous. Germline values: CDR1 LGHNA, CDR2 YNFKEQ. The CDR3 totals 11 residues. V gave up 1 base and J gave up 7 bases, with 4 bases separating them. CDR3 sequence reads: CASSQGYEAFF. CDR3 coding DNA: TGTGCCAGCAGCCAAGGTTATGAAGCTTTCTTT.

This clonotype was detected a few times. The chain carries TRBV29-1 and TRBJ1-2; D remains ambiguous. Germline CDR1 and CDR2: SQVTM and ANQGSEA. The V end lost 4 bases, the J end lost 2 bases, and 11 bases lay between the germline ends. The CDR3 sequence is 13 residues long. The CDR3 DNA reads as TGCAGCGTTGTACAAACTACAAACTATGGCTACACCTTC. This encodes CSVVQTTNYGYTF.

This clonotype was counted at least ten times. The chain is built from TRBV7-2 and TRBJ2-7; D remains ambiguous. CDR1 SGHTA and CDR2 FQGNSA come from the germline V gene. Trimming left V 2 bases short and J 6 bases short, with 11 bases between. This CDR3 is 13 amino acids long. CDR3 region: CASSLSPFGEQYF. CDR3 nucleotide sequence: TGTGCCAGCAGCTTATCCCCCTTCGGCGAGCAGTACTTC. The variable domain in full, completed from reference TRBV7-2 and TRBJ2-7, reads GAGVSQSPSNKVTEKGKDVELRCDPISGHTALYWYRQSLGQGLEFLIYFQGNSAPDKSGLPSDRFSAERTGGSVSTLTIQRTQQEDSAVYLCASSLSPFGEQYFGPGTRLTVT.

The chain recombines TRBV20-1 with TRBJ2-7, with 7 bases fitting TRBD2. V shed 7 bases, J shed 3 bases, and the junction held 12 bases outside the gene matches. This CDR3 is built from 14 residues. Germline V gene data show CDR1 as DFQATT and CDR2 as SNEGSKA (reference sequence). The CDR3 coding sequence is TGCAGTGTTCTGGGGGGGGGTACGGACTACGAGCAGTACTTC. This translates into CSVLGGGTDYEQYF.

The rearrangement joins TRBV3-1 to TRBJ2-7; 9 nucleotides align to TRBD2. The junction had 13 bases not matched to a gene; V was cut back by 4 bases and J by 3 bases. Germline V gene data show CDR1 as LGHDT and CDR2 as YNNKEL (reference sequence). This CDR3 has 17 residues. In DNA, the CDR3 is TGTGCCAGCAGCCCCCCTAGGTTTAGCGGGGGCATCTACGAGCAGTACTTC. This sequence encodes CASSPPRFSGGIYEQYF.

The table lists this clonotype with many counts. The rearrangement joins TRBV5-1 to TRBJ2-2, with TRBD1 matching 7 bases. From germline, CDR1 is SGHRS and CDR2 YFSETQ. Trimming cost V 4 bases and J 3 bases; bases outside gene matches: 3. CDR3 length: 14 residues. The CDR3 reads CASSLGQDTGELFF. In nucleotides, the CDR3 is TGCGCCAGCAGCCTAGGACAGGACACCGGGGAGCTGTTTTTT.

This clonotype was recorded many times. The rearrangement uses TRBV29-1 and TRBJ1-4, with 9 bases identical to TRBD1. V lost 7 bases, J lost 8 bases, and 5 bases stayed unmatched. The V gene's germline CDR1 is SQVTM and CDR2 ANQGSEA. CDR3 size: 12 residues. CDR3 amino acids: CSARDRAEKLFF. The CDR3 nucleotides are TGCAGCGCTAGGGACAGGGCCGAAAAACTGTTTTTT.